This entry is about one TCR beta chain. Its antigen is still unknown. These data belong to a study of OX40 agonist ivuxolimab in advanced cancers. Study-level background: One patient with hepatocellular carcinoma and two with cutaneous melanoma, three in all, had partial responses. Findings and limits, study-wide: The mean number of expanded clones was higher in CD8+ T cells than in CD4+.

CDR1 and CDR2 (germline): GTSNPN, SVGIG (reference sequence). With 3 bases removed from V and 5 bases from J, the gap between germline ends came to 14 bases. The CDR3 extends over 13 amino acids. Sequencing used immunoSEQ multiplex PCR; TCRdb keeps in-frame clones, though not all of them. The sample records 45,000 or so clones, about 80% being singletons. The chain is built from TRBV30 and TRBJ2-7; perhaps TRBD2 as D (5 bases). The source was CD4+ or CD8+ T cells sorted from blood, collected in a trial of the OX40 agonist ivuxolimab. The origin of this receptor is an adult with an advanced solid tumor such as melanoma, head and neck, liver or kidney cancer. CDR3 residues: CAWSPGGLHEQYF. The CDR3 DNA is TGTGCCTGGAGCCCTGGAGGTTTACACGAGCAGTACTTC.